A single sample is the source of the 18 T cell receptor beta chains below, sequenced in a study of T-cell reconstitution after alpha-beta-depleted transplantation in children. The TCRbeta library incorporated unique molecular identifiers. A single record per CDR3 protein comes from TCRdb applying MiXCR to the PCR reads. The sample contains 700,000 to 850,000 distinct CDR3 sequences, roughly 15% of which appear only once. Material: PBMCs, mostly from graft donor cells, obtained 360 days after TCRalphabeta/CD19-depleted stem cell transplant. The receptors were sampled from a male patient younger than 18 who had a stem cell transplant for acute lymphoblastic leukemia, so the T cells may come from the graft donor.

This clonotype showed up just once. This chain joins TRBV18 and TRBJ2-7; weak D call: TRBD1 (6 bases). Germline V CDR1 and CDR2: KGHSH, LQKENI. The CDR3 sequence is 15 residues long. Trimming cost V 6 bases and J 1 base, with 16 bases left between them. The CDR3: CASSLMQGPSYEQYF. CDR3 nucleotides: TGTGCCAGCTCCCTTATGCAGGGGCCGTCCTACGAGCAGTACTTC.

The chain recombines TRBV9 with TRBJ2-3; TRBD2 agrees at 8 bases. The CDR3 is 22 amino acids. J lost 4 bases, V lost 2 bases, and 27 bases had no gene match. The germline gives CDR1 SGDLS, CDR2 YYNGEE. The CDR3 region is CASSVGGPDPSSFGGVPDTQYF. CDR3 DNA: TGTGCCAGCAGCGTGGGGGGCCCGGACCCTTCTTCCTTCGGGGGGGTTCCAGATACGCAGTATTTT.

The gene calls are TRBV28 and TRBJ1-4; no definite D call. The CDR3 has 12 amino acids. The germline CDR1 and CDR2 sequences are MDHEN and SYDVKM. Trimming left V 6 bases short and J 8 bases short, with 10 bases between. Here the CDR3 reads CASRSTPEKLFF. Here the CDR3 DNA reads TGTGCCAGCAGATCCACTCCGGAAAAACTGTTTTTT.

Many counts were recorded for this clonotype. The chain links TRBV5-1 to TRBJ2-2; D is perhaps TRBD1 (5 bases). The V end lost 0 bases, the J end lost 3 bases, and 12 bases lay between the germline ends. This CDR3 has 16 amino acids. Germline CDR1 and CDR2: SGHRS and YFSETQ. This chain's CDR3 is CASSLAGRTDTGELFF. As DNA, the CDR3 is TGCGCCAGCAGCTTGGCAGGGCGAACGGACACCGGGGAGCTGTTTTTT.

The table lists this clonotype with many counts. The rearrangement links TRBV20-1 to TRBJ2-1; 12 nucleotides align to TRBD2. V lost 6 bases, J lost 4 bases, and 7 bases stayed unmatched. Per germline, CDR1 DFQATT and CDR2 SNEGSKA (reference sequence). CDR3 length equals 15 residues. The CDR3 spells CSAQIGTSGYNEQFF. The DNA for the CDR3 is TGCAGTGCCCAGATCGGGACTAGCGGGTACAATGAGCAGTTCTTC.

The chain employs TRBV11-3 and TRBJ2-2, with a tentative D call TRBD1 (5 bases). Germline values: CDR1 SGHNT, CDR2 YENEEA. The CDR3 has 14 residues. V shed 4 bases and J shed 2 bases, with 8 bases lying between them. The CDR3 reads CASSWGTNTGELFF. The CDR3 region has the DNA TGTGCCAGCAGCTGGGGCACCAACACCGGGGAGCTGTTTTTT.

This clonotype came up a few times. This CDR3 is CASSSPGRGTGELFF. CDR3 DNA: TGTGCCAGCAGCTCGCCTGGACGGGGCACCGGGGAGCTGTTTTTT. The J gene is TRBJ2-2, the V gene TRBV6-2 or TRBV6-3; D is perhaps TRBD2 (5 bases). The CDR3 covers 15 residues. V was clipped by 6 bases and J by 4 bases, with 15 bases between them. Germline V lookup: CDR1 MNHEY, CDR2 SVGEGT.

The V call is TRBV4-1, the J call TRBJ2-1, with 7 nucleotides matching TRBD1. The CDR3 totals 11 residues. Germline CDR1 is MGHRA and CDR2 is YSYEKL. The trim removed 8 bases at V and 6 bases at J, leaving 1 base unmatched. The CDR3 is CASAGGNEQFF. The CDR3 region has the DNA TGCGCCAGCGCAGGGGGCAATGAGCAGTTCTTC.

The chain joins TRBV12-3 or TRBV12-4 to TRBJ2-6; a weak D match, TRBD1 (5 bases). Deletions cut 2 bases from V and 0 bases from J, with 8 bases between. This CDR3 has 16 amino acids. CDR3 region: CASSLKGYSGANVLTF. In DNA form, the CDR3 reads TGTGCCAGCAGTTTAAAGGGGTACTCTGGGGCCAACGTCCTGACTTTC.

V gene TRBV5-1 combines with J gene TRBJ1-1; 7 positions match TRBD1. Looked up from germline, CDR1 is SGHRS and CDR2 is YFSETQ. Trimming took 3 bases from V and 2 from J; bases not matched to a gene: 13. This CDR3 region has 17 residues. The CDR3 loop reads CASSSIKTGASNTEAFF. The CDR3 DNA sequence: TGCGCCAGCAGCTCTATTAAAACAGGGGCGAGTAACACTGAAGCTTTCTTT.

The V gene is TRBV21-1, the J gene TRBJ1-4. TRBV21-1 is termed a pseudogene. This CDR3 has 15 amino acids. CDR3 coding DNA: TGTGCCAGCAGCAAAGCGCGGAACCTTAATGAAAAACTGTTTTTT. It yields the protein CASSKARNLNEKLFF.

The chain employs TRBV6-1 and TRBJ1-1; 9 positions agree with TRBD1. This CDR3 has 16 amino acids. Germline loops: CDR1 MNHNS, CDR2 SASEGT. V dropped 9 bases and J dropped 5; count of bases not matched to a gene: 16. CDR3 sequence (DNA): TGTGCCAGAACCCTCGGGACAGGGAAGTCTCCAACTGAAGCTTTCTTT. It translates to CARTLGTGKSPTEAFF.

This clonotype has just a few counts. The CDR3 region is CASSPRQGPMNTEAFF. The CDR3, as DNA: TGTGCCAGCTCACCCCGACAGGGTCCCATGAACACTGAAGCTTTCTTT. The chain has TRBV18 and TRBJ1-1; 7 bases match TRBD1. The CDR3 is 16 residues long. Germline V CDR1 and CDR2: KGHSH, LQKENI. V was pared by 3 bases and J by 0 bases, with 7 bases of the junction left unmatched.

This clonotype turned up a few times. The chain carries TRBV20-1 and TRBJ2-7; 13 bases align to TRBD2. V shed 3 bases and J 7 bases; nucleotides not matched to a gene: 6. There are 14 residues in the CDR3. Per the germline V gene, CDR1 is DFQATT and CDR2 is SNEGSKA (reference sequence). The CDR3 DNA follows: TGCAGTGCTAGTGCGGGACTAGCGGGATGGGAGCAGTACTTC. Amino acids: CSASAGLAGWEQYF.

This clonotype was detected ten times or more. The chain links TRBV12-3 or TRBV12-4 to TRBJ2-3; D gene unclear. The CDR3 runs 12 residues. V gave up 6 bases and J gave up 0 bases, with 4 bases separating them. CDR3 loop: CASSTSTDTQYF. CDR3 DNA: TGTGCCAGCAGCACTAGCACAGATACGCAGTATTTT.

The chain couples TRBV4-1 to TRBJ2-5, with D possibly TRBD2 on 6 matching bases. Trimming took off 1 base at V and 5 bases at J, with 8 bases between the two ends. Per the germline V gene, CDR1 is MGHRA and CDR2 is YSYEKL. The CDR3 sequence is 13 residues long. The CDR3 DNA reads as TGCGCCAGCAGCCAAGCCCTAGCGGAGACCCAGTACTTC. The encoded protein is CASSQALAETQYF.

The CDR3 sequence: CASSFLTYNEQFF. The CDR3 DNA follows: TGTGCCAGCAGTTTCCTTACCTACAATGAGCAGTTCTTC. The chain couples TRBV6-5 to TRBJ2-1; D gene unclear. V was shortened by 4 bases and J by 2 bases, with 6 bases between the two germline ends. The germline V gene has CDR1 MNHEY and CDR2 SVGAGI. This CDR3 region has 13 residues.

CDR3 DNA: TGTGCCACTAATCCTGGCGGAATTTACGAGCAGTACTTC. Translation gives CATNPGGIYEQYF. V usage is TRBV2 and J usage is TRBJ2-7, with D unclear. V lost 10 bases to trimming and J lost 4 bases, with 17 bases between them. The CDR3 loop spans 13 amino acids. The germline V gene has CDR1 SNHLY and CDR2 FYNNEI.